This TCR beta chain was documented in a study of T-cell memory formation after mild COVID-19. Study background: TCR clusters were mostly confined to one donor each. Study-level results: Day 15 to 85 contracting clones showed balanced CD4/CD8; later expanders leaned CD4+. Pre-infection memory held some responding clones, suggesting pre-existing cross-reactive T cells responded.

The CDR3 length is 13 residues. Germline V CDR1 and CDR2: DFQATT, SNEGSKA (reference sequence). V dropped 2 bases and J dropped 5 bases, with 10 bases sitting between them. 5'RACE with constant-segment primers yielded barcoded, UMI-tagged TCR alpha and TCR beta cDNA libraries. TCRdb reprocessed the 5' RACE reads via MiXCR and lists one record per CDR3 protein. The sample has about 470,000 distinct CDR3 sequences; around a sixth are singletons. In this sample, this clonotype turned up a few times. The antigen remains undetermined. The sequenced material came from PBMCs or a T cell subset sorted from them (not recorded which). The chain couples TRBV20-1 to TRBJ2-1; the D is unclear. The receptor was isolated from an adult woman who had mild COVID-19 (a few samples of this study predate the infection). Cell type and time point are not known. Here the CDR3 reads CSARQTDHNEQFF. For the CDR3, the DNA is TGCAGTGCTAGACAAACAGATCACAATGAGCAGTTCTTC.